Each of the 32 T cell receptor beta chains below was sequenced from the same sample in a study of Tregs in tolerant kidney transplant recipients. Using immunoSEQ multiplex PCR, the repertoire was profiled, and TCRdb retains in-frame clones only, with some absent. The sample's table shows some 30,000 clones. Related graft donors supplied nonmyeloablative bone marrow transplants, and mixed chimerism was transient. The sample here was CD4+ T cells from blood (PBMCs), taken 24 months after the transplant. Receptors were obtained from a human patient who received a combined kidney and bone marrow transplant. The graft donor may be the source of some T cells.

Regarding this clone: The sequence runs out 3 residues before the end of the CDR3; the remainder is reconstructed from the germline J gene. The chain links TRBV24-1 to TRBJ2-5, with 8 positions matching TRBD1. With V trimmed by 10 bases and J by 4 bases, 10 bases remained unmatched. CDR3 size: 14 residues. The V gene's germline CDR1 is KGHDR and CDR2 SFDVKD. Here the CDR3 reads CATQSDRGGETQYF. The CDR3 DNA, read in part, is TGTGCCACGCAGTCAGACAGGGGAGGAGAGACC.

This clone is labeled medium-sized (0.01 to 0.1%) based on frequency. The read terminates 3 residues before the CDR3 end, so the remaining end is supplied by the germline J gene. The rearrangement joins TRBV6-2 or TRBV6-3 to TRBJ1-1; weak D call: TRBD1 (6 bases). This CDR3 has 14 residues. Trimming cost V 2 bases and J 3 bases, with 10 bases left between them. Germline-derived CDR1 and CDR2 are MNHEY and SVGEGT. CDR3 amino acids: CASSYTGRDTEAFF. The covered CDR3 bases are TGTGCCAGCAGTTACACAGGGAGGGACACTGAA.

To note about this clone: From the germline J gene comes the end of the CDR3, since the read stops 3 residues before it. The rearrangement uses TRBV5-1 and TRBJ1-4; TRBD1 agrees at 8 bases. The germline V gene has CDR1 SGHRS and CDR2 YFSETQ. J gave up 0 bases and V 4 bases, and 5 bases lay outside the gene matches. CDR3 length: 16 amino acids. This chain's CDR3 is CASSPKQGATNEKLFF. The CDR3 DNA, read in part, is TGCGCCAGCAGCCCAAAACAGGGGGCAACTAATGAAAAA.

Worth noting for this clone: The observed sequence ends 3 residues before the CDR3 terminus, with the missing tail filled in from the germline J gene. This rearrangement joins TRBV11-3 to TRBJ2-2; D remains ambiguous. CDR3 length equals 14 residues. Per the germline V gene, CDR1 is SGHNT and CDR2 is YENEEA. Trimming took 1 base from V and 3 from J, leaving 6 bases between them. This CDR3 is CASSLVADTGELFF. The sequenced part of the CDR3 DNA is TGTGCCAGCAGCTTAGTGGCAGACACCGGGGAG.

As for this clone: The read is 3 residues too short to cover the CDR3 end, so that end is filled in from the germline J gene. The chain has TRBV2 and TRBJ2-3, with TRBD1 identical over 7 bases. The CDR3 runs to 15 residues. After removal of 6 bases from V and 0 bases from J, the junction contained 6 bases not matched to a gene. Per the germline V gene, CDR1 is SNHLY and CDR2 is FYNNEI. CDR3 DNA, as far as it was read: TGTGCCAGCAGCGCAAGACAGGGTAGCACAGATACG. It specifies CASSARQGSTDT. The complete CDR3 protein is CASSARQGSTDTQYF.

For this clone: The read gets to within 3 residues of the CDR3 end, and the germline J gene fills in the rest. The chain couples TRBV7-2 to TRBJ2-7; perhaps TRBD1 as D (5 bases). The CDR3 has 14 amino acids. Trimming removed 5 bases from V and 5 bases from J, with 16 bases in between. CDR1 and CDR2 (germline): SGHTA, FQGNSA. This CDR3 reads CASSLHPGFNEQYF. The covered CDR3 bases are TGTGCCAGCAGCCTTCACCCAGGGTTCAACGAG.

On this clone itself: The missing CDR3 end, 3 residues past where the read stops, is filled in from the germline J gene. The chain is built from TRBV2 and TRBJ2-7; D gene uncertain. V shed 10 bases and J shed 2 bases, with 12 bases lying between them. CDR1 SNHLY and CDR2 FYNNEI come from the germline V gene. The CDR3 has 12 amino acids. CDR3 bases read: TGTGCCACCAGACCCGACACCTACGAG. Translation: CATRPDTYE. The complete CDR3 reads CATRPDTYEQYF.

Worth noting for this clone: The CDR3 is cut off 3 residues early in the read; its end comes from the germline J gene. V gene TRBV13 combines with J gene TRBJ2-7; 8 bases are shared with TRBD1. Germline CDR1 reads PRHDT; CDR2 reads FYEKMQ (reference sequence). The CDR3 consists of 14 residues. Losses at the gene ends were 5 bases for V and 2 bases for J; bases not matched to a gene: 5. CDR3 sequence reads: CASSTRQGTYEQYF. Incomplete CDR3 DNA: TGTGCCAGCAGCACCCGACAGGGGACCTACGAG.

About this clone itself: The read terminates 3 residues before the CDR3 end, so the remaining end is supplied by the germline J gene. The chain couples TRBV15 to TRBJ2-7; weak D call: TRBD1 (6 bases). The V gene lost 0 bases and the J gene lost 0 bases, with 6 bases spanning the gap. The CDR3 sequence is 14 residues long. CDR1 and CDR2 (germline): LNHNV, YYDKDF (reference sequence). The CDR3 region is CATSRDRGSYEQYF. The covered CDR3 bases are TGTGCCACCAGCAGAGACAGGGGCTCCTACGAG.

In the case of this clone: Coverage ceases 3 residues before the CDR3 finishes, and the germline J gene fills in the end. The genes are TRBV6-1 and TRBJ1-5; D is ambiguous. CDR3 size: 13 residues. The germline V and J ends were trimmed by 3 bases and 3 bases, with 6 bases remaining between them. The germline CDR1 and CDR2 sequences are MNHNS and SASEGT. CDR3 protein: CASSDSLNQPQHF. The sequenced CDR3 bases are TGTGCCAGCAGTGACAGTCTCAATCAGCCC.

With respect to this clone: The read stops 3 residues short of the end of the CDR3; the missing end is completed from the germline J gene. The chain carries TRBV19 and TRBJ2-7, with TRBD1 as a possible D gene (8 bases). This CDR3 contains 16 residues. Trimming removed 7 bases at V and 4 bases at J, with 23 bases between. The germline gives CDR1 LNHDA, CDR2 SQIVND (reference sequence). The CDR3 bases that were read are TGTGCCAGTACCCATACCGGACAGGGAGGGGGTTACGAG. It yields the protein CASTHTGQGGGYE. The full CDR3 is CASTHTGQGGGYEQYF.

Notes on this clone: The read terminates 3 residues ahead of where the CDR3 ends, so the germline J gene completes it. The rearrangement joins TRBV19 to TRBJ2-1; perhaps TRBD2 as D (5 bases). Trimming removed 3 bases at V and 6 bases at J, with 15 bases between. CDR1 LNHDA and CDR2 SQIVND come from the germline V gene (reference sequence). The CDR3 length is 15 residues. The CDR3: CASSIRASFANEQFF. The sequenced part of the CDR3 DNA is TGTGCCAGTAGTATTCGAGCTAGCTTTGCCAATGAG.

Remarks on this clone: The read ends 3 residues shy of where the CDR3 ends; the end is completed using the germline J gene. This sequence joins TRBV6-1 and TRBJ2-7; D perhaps matches TRBD2 (5 bases). The germline V gene encodes CDR1 MNHNS and CDR2 SASEGT. The CDR3 sequence is 14 residues long. The ends were cut back, 2 bases at V and 3 bases at J, with 11 bases in the middle. The CDR3 sequence: CASSENPAGYEQYF. Incomplete CDR3 DNA: TGTGCCAGCAGTGAAAATCCGGCGGGCTACGAG.

Of note for this clone: The read stops 3 residues short of the end of the CDR3; the missing end is completed from the germline J gene. The rearrangement links TRBV29-1 to TRBJ2-5; no reliable D call. The CDR3 runs 11 residues. The germline CDR1 and CDR2 sequences are SQVTM and ANQGSEA. V lost 4 bases and J 7 bases, leaving 10 bases between the germline ends. CDR3 DNA, as far as it was read: TGCAGCGTTGGAACCGAGGCGACC. Amino acids: CSVGTEAT. The complete CDR3 protein is CSVGTEATQYF.

Remarks on this clone: The read gets to within 3 residues of the CDR3 end, and the germline J gene fills in the rest. The genes are TRBV2 and TRBJ2-1; D is possibly TRBD2 (6 bases). Germline values: CDR1 SNHLY, CDR2 FYNNEI. CDR3 length: 13 residues. V shed 6 bases and J shed 9 bases, with 15 bases lying between them. The sequenced part of the CDR3 DNA is TGTGCCAGCAGCCCCCCCCCGGGACTTGAG. Translating gives CASSPPPGLE. The full-length CDR3 reads as CASSPPPGLEQFF.

In the case of this clone: The read is 3 residues too short to cover the CDR3 end, so that end is filled in from the germline J gene. The rearrangement uses TRBV18 and TRBJ2-1; 13 bases match TRBD2. The CDR3 totals 15 residues. The V gene's germline CDR1 is KGHSH and CDR2 LQKENI. The trim removed 2 bases at V and 9 bases at J, leaving 4 bases unmatched. The DNA read from the CDR3 is TGTGCCAGCTCACCAGGACTAGCGGGAGAAATTGAG. It translates to CASSPGLAGEIE. The complete CDR3 sequence is CASSPGLAGEIEQFF.

The CDR3 is CASRADRAQETQYF. The part of the CDR3 DNA that was read is TGTGCCAGCAGAGCGGACAGGGCTCAAGAGACC. This sequence joins TRBV5-5 and TRBJ2-5; TRBD1 agrees at 8 bases. The DNA ends 3 residues before the CDR3 does, and the rest of the CDR3 is filled in from the germline J gene. From germline, CDR1 is SGHKS and CDR2 YYEKEE (reference sequence). The CDR3 length is 14 residues. Losses at the gene ends were 5 bases for V and 2 bases for J; bases not matched to a gene: 5.

Concerning this clone itself: The read comes to an end 3 residues before the CDR3 does, leaving the germline J gene to fill in the end. This chain joins TRBV5-1 and TRBJ2-7; 9 bases map to TRBD1. The CDR3 is made up of 16 amino acids. V gave up 2 bases and J gave up 4 bases; unmatched junction bases: 10. The germline gives CDR1 SGHRS, CDR2 YFSETQ. The sequenced part of the CDR3 DNA is TGCGCCAGCAGCTTCGGAGGGACAGGGCACCGTTACGAG. Amino acids: CASSFGGTGHRYE. The complete CDR3 protein is CASSFGGTGHRYEQYF.

The CDR3 bases that were read are TGCGCCAGCAGCTTTGGACAAAGCTCCTACGAG. Protein: CASSFGQSSYE. The whole CDR3 is CASSFGQSSYEQYF. This sequence joins TRBV5-1 and TRBJ2-7; perhaps TRBD1 as D (5 bases). The CDR3 is cut off 3 residues early in the read; its end comes from the germline J gene. Trimming pared 2 bases from V and 0 bases from J, leaving 9 bases between. The germline V gene has CDR1 SGHRS and CDR2 YFSETQ. The CDR3 sequence is 14 residues long.

A remark on this clone: The read is 3 residues too short to cover the CDR3 end, so that end is filled in from the germline J gene. This chain joins TRBV7-2 and TRBJ1-5; TRBD1 might be the D (5 bases). The germline gives CDR1 SGHTA, CDR2 FQGNSA. This CDR3 comprises 15 residues. The ends were cut back, 6 bases at V and 0 bases at J, with 12 bases in the middle. The DNA read from the CDR3 is TGTGCCAGCAGTGTTACAGGTGATAGCAATCAGCCC. The encoded protein is CASSVTGDSNQP. The whole CDR3 sequence reads CASSVTGDSNQPQHF.

The covered CDR3 bases are TGCAGTGCTCCTAGCGGGGGCTCCTACAATGAG. Residues: CSAPSGGSYNE. The full CDR3 reads CSAPSGGSYNEQFF. This chain uses TRBV20-1 with TRBJ2-1, with 10 positions matching TRBD2. The sequence runs out 3 residues before the end of the CDR3; the remainder is reconstructed from the germline J gene. From germline, CDR1 is DFQATT and CDR2 SNEGSKA (reference sequence). V was clipped by 5 bases and J by 0 bases; unmatched bases: 1. The CDR3 runs 14 residues.

As for this clone: With the read ending 3 residues before the CDR3 end, the germline J gene is used to fill in that end. The chain has TRBV30 and TRBJ2-1, with TRBD2 identical over 7 bases. CDR3 size: 15 residues. Germline V gene sequence: CDR1 GTSNPN, CDR2 SVGIG (reference sequence). Losses at the gene ends were 0 bases for V and 4 bases for J; bases not matched to a gene: 6. The sequenced CDR3 bases are TGTGCCTGGAGTGTATGGGGGGGGGTTTACAATGAG. It translates to CAWSVWGGVYNE. The full CDR3 protein reads CAWSVWGGVYNEQFF.

Details on this clone: The read falls 3 residues short of the CDR3 end, and the missing part is taken from the germline J gene. The genes are TRBV19 and TRBJ2-7; 12 positions agree with TRBD2. In germline, CDR1 is LNHDA, CDR2 SQIVND (reference sequence). This CDR3 is built from 15 residues. Losses at the gene ends were 1 base for V and 3 bases for J; bases not matched to a gene: 1. The CDR3 protein is CASSIGTSGIYEQYF. CDR3 bases read: TGTGCCAGTAGTATAGGGACTAGCGGGATCTACGAG.

Concerning this clone itself: The read terminates 3 residues ahead of where the CDR3 ends, so the germline J gene completes it. The V gene is TRBV20-1, the J gene TRBJ2-5; the match to TRBD2 covers 8 bases. Germline-derived CDR1 and CDR2 are DFQATT and SNEGSKA (reference sequence). J was trimmed by 4 bases and V by 2 bases; bases with no gene match: 9. CDR3 length: 15 amino acids. The sequenced CDR3 bases are TGCAGTGCTAGATCCAACAGCGGGAGCGGAGAGACC. Amino acids: CSARSNSGSGET. The whole CDR3 reads CSARSNSGSGETQYF.

In regard to this clone: The sequence runs out 3 residues before the end of the CDR3; the remainder is reconstructed from the germline J gene. The chain uses TRBV30 and TRBJ2-5; TRBD2 is a possible D gene (5 bases). The CDR3 consists of 11 residues. The V gene's germline CDR1 is GTSNPN and CDR2 SVGIG (reference sequence). V lost 3 bases and J 7 bases, leaving 9 bases between the germline ends. CDR3 loop: CAWRTGWTQYF. The part of the CDR3 DNA that was read is TGTGCCTGGAGGACGGGGTGGACC.

Turning to this clone: The read ends 3 residues shy of where the CDR3 ends; the end is completed using the germline J gene. This chain connects TRBV20-1 to TRBJ2-7, with 7 nucleotides matching TRBD2. V was pared by 3 bases and J by 2 bases, with 7 bases of the junction left unmatched. CDR3 length equals 14 residues. Germline V gene lookup returns CDR1 DFQATT and CDR2 SNEGSKA (reference sequence). The sequenced part of the CDR3 DNA is TGCAGTGCTAGTTTGCTAGCGGAGCCCTACGAG. It specifies CSASLLAEPYE. The entire CDR3 sequence reads CSASLLAEPYEQYF.

On this clone: The missing CDR3 end, 3 residues past where the read stops, is filled in from the germline J gene. The chain links TRBV20-1 to TRBJ2-2; 7 nucleotides agree with TRBD1. The V segment lost 0 bases and the J segment 6 bases; nucleotides outside the gene matches: 1. The CDR3 has 13 residues. The germline V gene has CDR1 DFQATT and CDR2 SNEGSKA (reference sequence). CDR3 amino acids: CSAREQGSGELFF. CDR3 DNA (partial): TGCAGTGCTAGAGAACAGGGGTCCGGGGAG.

Concerning this clone: With the read ending 3 residues before the CDR3 end, the germline J gene is used to fill in that end. V is TRBV11-2 and J is TRBJ1-1; D remains ambiguous. Germline CDR1 and CDR2: SGHAT and FQNNGV. The CDR3 runs 12 residues. The CDR3 region is CASSLGGYWAFF. The part of the CDR3 DNA that was read is TGTGCCAGCAGCTTAGGAGGGTATTGG.

A note on this clone: Read data end 3 residues before the CDR3 end; the end is taken from the germline J gene. This chain uses TRBV19 with TRBJ2-5, with 8 bases identical to TRBD1. Looked up from germline, CDR1 is LNHDA and CDR2 is SQIVND (reference sequence). The V and J ends lost 8 bases and 5 bases, in that order; junction bases with no gene match: 7. The CDR3 runs 13 residues. CDR3 amino acids: CASQTGGLETQYF. CDR3 DNA, as far as it was read: TGTGCCAGTCAAACAGGGGGTTTGGAGACC.

For this clone: The sequence runs out 3 residues before the end of the CDR3; the remainder is reconstructed from the germline J gene. The genes are TRBV19 and TRBJ1-6, with D perhaps matching TRBD1 (5 bases). V dropped 7 bases and J dropped 0 bases, with 13 bases sitting between them. The CDR3 spans 16 residues. CDR1 and CDR2 (germline): LNHDA, SQIVND (reference sequence). The part of the CDR3 DNA that was read is TGTGCCAGTACTGGCGGGGGGAGCTCCTATAATTCACCC. This translates into CASTGGGSSYNSP. The entire CDR3 reads CASTGGGSSYNSPLHF.

This clone shows up as medium-sized by frequency. The CDR3 goes on 3 residues after the read ends, and that part is filled in from the germline J gene. This chain uses TRBV5-1 with TRBJ2-7; D gene ambiguous. The CDR3 runs to 13 residues. V lost 0 bases to trimming and J lost 0 bases, with 4 bases between them. Germline lookup yields CDR1 SGHRS and CDR2 YFSETQ. The CDR3 DNA, read in part, is TGCGCCAGCAGCTTGGACTACTCCTACGAG. This gives the protein CASSLDYSYE. The complete CDR3 protein is CASSLDYSYEQYF.

A remark on this clone: The sequenced fragment ends 3 residues before the CDR3 boundary, so the rest is inferred from the germline J gene. The chain combines TRBV18 with TRBJ1-1, with TRBD1 identical over 8 bases. The CDR3 is made up of 15 amino acids. CDR1 is KGHSH, CDR2 LQKENI, per germline. The V gene end was trimmed by 0 bases and the J gene end by 6 bases; junction bases not matched to a gene: 6. Partial CDR3 DNA: TGTGCCAGCTCACCACCGTCCGCAGGGGGCTCTGAA. Translated: CASSPPSAGGSE. The CDR3 reads in full as CASSPPSAGGSEAFF. The whole variable domain, remainder taken from reference TRBV18 and TRBJ1-1, is NAGVMQNPRHLVRRRGQEARLRCSPMKGHSHVYWYRQLPEEGLKFMVYLQKENIIDESGMPKERFSAEFPKEGPSILRIQQVVRGDSAAYFCASSPPSAGGSEAFFGQGTRLTVV.